The 9 T cell receptor beta chains below were found in one sample sequenced in a study of OX40 agonist ivuxolimab in advanced cancers. Using immunoSEQ multiplex PCR, the repertoire was profiled, and TCRdb retains in-frame clones only, with some absent. Of some 60,000 clones in the sample, roughly nine tenths were seen once. The sequencing used CD4+ or CD8+ T cells sorted from blood, collected in a trial of the OX40 agonist ivuxolimab. These TCRs come from an adult with an advanced solid tumor such as melanoma, head and neck, liver or kidney cancer.

The CDR3 DNA sequence: TGTGCCAGCAGTTTATACGTGGTCCCGACACGGAGCTTAGGCACTGAAGCTTTCTTT. Its protein product is CASSLYVVPTRSLGTEAFF. The rearrangement uses TRBV27 and TRBJ1-1; D not certain. The CDR3 totals 19 residues. Germline CDR1 and CDR2: MNHEY and SMNVEV (reference sequence). V gave up 1 base and J gave up 4 bases, with 25 bases separating them.

The chain recombines TRBV18 with TRBJ2-1; 14 nucleotides line up with TRBD2. The CDR3 has 16 residues. Germline V lookup: CDR1 KGHSH, CDR2 LQKENI. With 3 bases clipped from V and 8 bases from J, the junction kept 6 bases outside the gene matches. CDR3: CASSPPGTSGSDEQFF. In DNA form, the CDR3 reads TGTGCCAGCTCACCCCCCGGGACTAGCGGGAGCGATGAGCAGTTCTTC.

The chain employs TRBV7-6 and TRBJ2-1, with TRBD1 matching 8 bases. This CDR3 is built from 16 residues. The J segment lost 4 bases and the V segment lost 4 bases, leaving 9 bases of the junction unmatched. Per germline, CDR1 SGHVS and CDR2 FNYEAQ. The CDR3, as DNA: TGTGCCAGCAGCTCCAGCATCCGGGACAGGTACAATGAGCAGTTCTTC. As protein: CASSSSIRDRYNEQFF.

The rearrangement uses TRBV6-1 and TRBJ2-1; D might be TRBD1 (6 bases). The germline V and J ends were trimmed by 7 bases and 0 bases, with 13 bases remaining between them. Looked up from germline, CDR1 is MNHNS and CDR2 is SASEGT. The CDR3 runs 15 residues. The CDR3 spells CASTLQGTSYNEQFF. CDR3 sequence (DNA): TGTGCCAGCACCTTACAGGGCACCTCCTACAATGAGCAGTTCTTC.

The CDR3 is CASSIDGFSGANVLTF. CDR3 in DNA: TGTGCCAGTAGTATAGACGGGTTCTCTGGGGCCAACGTCCTGACTTTC. The genes are TRBV19 and TRBJ2-6; D not certain. Trimming removed 0 bases at V and 0 bases at J, with 6 bases between. Looked up from germline, CDR1 is LNHDA and CDR2 is SQIVND (reference sequence). The CDR3 runs to 16 residues.

The count of this clone is one. The chain has TRBV5-4 and TRBJ2-1; perhaps TRBD1 as D (5 bases). CDR3 length equals 14 residues. Germline V lookup: CDR1 SGHNT, CDR2 YYREEE (reference sequence). V was shortened by 3 bases and J by 6 bases, with 13 bases between the two germline ends. The CDR3 DNA is TGTGCCAGCAGCTGGACGTCTGGGGCCAATGAGCAGTTCTTC. It yields the protein CASSWTSGANEQFF. The variable domain in full, with the rest retrieved from reference TRBV5-4 and TRBJ2-1, is ETGVTQSPTHLIKTRGQQVTLRCSSQSGHNTVSWYQQALGQGPQFIFQYYREEENGRGNFPPRFSGLQFPNYSSELNVNALELDDSALYLCASSWTSGANEQFFGPGTRLTVL.

This clone appeared a single time. This chain links TRBV7-2 with TRBJ2-3; D perhaps matches TRBD2 (7 bases). V lost 2 bases and J lost 8, with 14 bases in between. Per the germline V gene, CDR1 is SGHTA and CDR2 is FQGNSA. The CDR3 runs 14 residues. In DNA, the CDR3 is TGTGCCAGCAGCTTATTACGGGGAGGGGGTACGCAGTATTTT. Its protein is CASSLLRGGGTQYF.

Remarks on this clone: The junction and the germline gene differ at one end; a read error may be behind it. CDR3 sequence (DNA): TGCAGCGCTGAAGATCTTGCGGTGAACACCGGGGAGCTGTTTTTT. Its translation: CSAEDLAVNTGELFF. This chain joins TRBV29-1 and TRBJ2-2; no firm D call. Germline values: CDR1 SQVTM, CDR2 ANQGSEA. The CDR3 is 15 residues long.

The gene calls are TRBV6-5 and TRBJ2-1; tentatively, D is TRBD1 (5 bases). This CDR3 spans 14 amino acids. The germline gives CDR1 MNHEY, CDR2 SVGAGI. Trimming took 8 bases from V and 3 from J, leaving 14 bases between them. The CDR3 is CASLPDIIYNEQFF. The CDR3 DNA is TGTGCCAGCCTCCCGGACATAATCTACAATGAGCAGTTCTTC.